This is a list of T cell receptor beta chains from one sample in a study of neurological immune-mediated disorders. Using its own MiXCR run on the 5' RACE reads, TCRdb lists one record per CDR3 protein. Of about 74,000 distinct CDR3 sequences listed, around 5.2% are singletons. The sequenced sample was PBMCs. These receptors all come from a man in his late teens or twenties with multiple sclerosis. Each CDR3 is given with its conserved first and last residue. The D gene is left open where the match is weak. Clone size is given for some rows only: seen once, a few or many times, or a class if the clone is expanded.

TRBD2,TRBJ2-2,TRBV27,few,TGTGCCAGCAGTTTCCCTAGCGGGAGGTTTACCGGGGAGCTGTTTTTT,CASSFPSGRFTGELFF
NA,TRBJ2-3,TRBV15,many,TGTGCCACCCGGGCTAGCACAGATACGCAGTATTTT,CATRASTDTQYF
TRBD2,TRBJ2-1,TRBV20-1,many,TGCAGTGCTGAGGGACTAGCGGGAGGGTCCTCCTACAATGAGCAGTTCTTC,CSAEGLAGGSSYNEQFF
NA,TRBJ2-3,TRBV4-1,many,TGCGCCAGCAGCCCCCAGGGCCGGGGCCGCCACACGGATACGCAGTATTTT,CASSPQGRGRHTDTQYF
NA,TRBJ2-7,TRBV20-1,few,TGCAGTGCTAGAGATCCGACCACTTGGGAGCAGTACTTC,CSARDPTTWEQYF
NA,TRBJ2-7,TRBV6-6,many,TGTGCCAGCAGTTGGGTTGCCAGCTACGAGCAGTACTTC,CASSWVASYEQYF
NA,TRBJ2-2,TRBV2,many,TGTGCCATCGCGAGGGGGGCGAACACCGGGGAGCTGTTTTTT,CAIARGANTGELFF
NA,TRBJ2-2,TRBV7-2,few,TGTGCCAGCAGTGTGGAGGTTCGGGATACCGGGGAGCTGTTTTTT,CASSVEVRDTGELFF
NA,TRBJ1-1,TRBV5-1,many,TGCGCCAGCAGCGGTGGGACGTCTAACACTGAAGCTTTCTTT,CASSGGTSNTEAFF
NA,TRBJ1-2,TRBV28,many,TGTGCCAGCAGAACCTTCTGGGGATCGGACTATGGCTACACCTTC,CASRTFWGSDYGYTF
NA,TRBJ1-4,TRBV29-1,many,TGCAGCTGCCAGGGGCTTAGGAATGAAAAACTGTTTTTT,CSCQGLRNEKLFF
TRBD1,TRBJ1-1,TRBV6-5,many,TGTGCCAGCAGTTACCTCCGGACAGGGGGAAACACTGAAGCTTTCTTT,CASSYLRTGGNTEAFF
NA,TRBJ2-5,TRBV10-3,many,TGTGCCATCAGTCCTGATAGCAGGGACGAGACCCAGTACTTC,CAISPDSRDETQYF
NA,TRBJ2-1,TRBV3-1,few,TGTGCCAGCAGCCAAGGAACGACTAGACACAATGAGCAGTTCTTC,CASSQGTTRHNEQFF
TRBD2,TRBJ2-3,TRBV7-3,few,TGTGCCAGCAGCTTAAAGGGGCGACTAGCGGGAGGTCACACAGATACGCAGTATTTT,CASSLKGRLAGGHTDTQYF
NA,TRBJ2-1,TRBV5-1,many,TGCGCCAGCAGCTTCGACAGCGACTCCTACAATGAGCAGTTCTTC,CASSFDSDSYNEQFF
TRBD2,TRBJ2-3,TRBV5-5,many,TGTGCCAGCAGCCCGGTGGCGGGGGGGGCAGATACGCAGTATTTT,CASSPVAGGADTQYF
NA,TRBJ2-1,TRBV20-1,many,TGCAGTGCTAGACTGGGGGGCTCCTACAATGAGCAGTTCTTC,CSARLGGSYNEQFF
NA,TRBJ1-1,TRBV6-1,NA,TGTGCCAGCAGTGGGACAGCAATAGGCACTGAAGCTTTCTTT,CASSGTAIGTEAFF
NA,TRBJ1-6,TRBV6-5,many,TGTGCCAGCAGTTACTCGTCCGCGGGGTCACCCCTCAACTTT,CASSYSSAGSPLNF
NA,TRBJ2-7,TRBV20-1,many,TGCAGTGCTAGGGCTGGGACCCAGACCTACGAGCAGTACTTC,CSARAGTQTYEQYF
NA,TRBJ1-1,TRBV20-1,many,TGCAGTGCTAGGGCGGGAAGCACTGAAGCTTTCTTT,CSARAGSTEAFF
NA,TRBJ2-1,TRBV20-1,many,TGCAGTGCTAGAGATGGAGGGCAGGGTTTAAATGAGCAGTTCTTC,CSARDGGQGLNEQFF
NA,TRBJ2-6,TRBV5-5,many,TGTGCCAGCAGCTTGGCTGGGAAAGGGGCCAACGTCCTGACTTTC,CASSLAGKGANVLTF
NA,TRBJ2-7,TRBV20-1,NA,TGCCGTGCCCGAGGGGTAGAGCAGTACTTC,CRARGVEQYF
NA,TRBJ1-6,TRBV15,NA,TGTGCCACCAGCAGAGACCCAGGAAGCTCACCCCTCAACTTT,CATSRDPGSSPLNF
NA,TRBJ1-2,TRBV29-1,many,TGCAGCGTTGAGTTCCTGGGGGGACATGGCTACACCTTC,CSVEFLGGHGYTF
NA,TRBJ1-4,TRBV9,many,TGTGCCAGCAGCGAAGGACACAGAGTTGCAACTAATGAAAAACTGTTTTTT,CASSEGHRVATNEKLFF
TRBD2,TRBJ2-1,TRBV6-5,NA,TGTGCCAGCAGTTATGGTAGCGGGGGGTACAATGAGCAGTTCTTC,CASSYGSGGYNEQFF
TRBD2,TRBJ2-2,TRBV20-1,many,TGCAGGGGACTAGCGGCGAACACCGGGGAGCTGTTTTTT,CRGLAANTGELFF
NA,TRBJ2-5,TRBV7-8,NA,TGTGCCAGCAGCTTATTCCCGGGAGAGGGTCCAGAGACCCAGTACTTC,CASSLFPGEGPETQYF
NA,TRBJ2-7,TRBV29-1,many,TGCAGCGTCGAGGACTCGGCCTACGAGCAGTACTTC,CSVEDSAYEQYF
TRBD1,TRBJ2-1,TRBV5-1,many,TGCGCCAGCAGCTTGGAGGGGTCGGGACAGGGTATATATGAGCAGTTCTTC,CASSLEGSGQGIYEQFF
TRBD2,TRBJ2-7,TRBV9,many,TGTGCCAGCAGCGCGGGAGGGTACGAGCAGTACTTC,CASSAGGYEQYF
NA,TRBJ2-3,TRBV7-8,many,TGTGCCAGCAGCCCACGGAGGGCGGATACGCAGTATTTT,CASSPRRADTQYF
NA,TRBJ1-5,TRBV2,NA,TGTGCCAGCAGGGACAGCCACGGCAATCAGCCCCAGAATTTT,CASRDSHGNQPQNF
TRBD1,TRBJ2-1,TRBV11-2,few,TGTGCCAGCAGCCTGAAAGGGACAGACAATGAGCAGTTCTTC,CASSLKGTDNEQFF
TRBD1,TRBJ2-6,TRBV6-5,many,TGTGCCAGCAGTTATCTCGGACAGGGAATCTCTGGGGCCAACGTCCTGACTTTC,CASSYLGQGISGANVLTF
NA,TRBJ2-1,TRBV27,many,TGTGCCAGCAGTTTTGGTGTTTCTGATGAGCAGTTCTTC,CASSFGVSDEQFF
TRBD1,TRBJ1-6,TRBV7-8,many,TGTGCCAGCAGCCAATCCCGGGACAGCAATTCACCCCTCCACTTT,CASSQSRDSNSPLHF
NA,TRBJ2-3,TRBV10-3,many,TGTGCCATCAGTGAGTCGCCTAGCTTCACAGATACGCAGTATTTT,CAISESPSFTDTQYF